This is a list of T cell receptor beta chains from one sample in a study of blood T cell repertoires in COVID-19. This table comes from immunoSEQ multiplex PCR, and its TCRdb copy is limited to in-frame clones, with some not included. The sample records over 250,000 clones, 88% being singletons. The source material was PBMCs or T cells enriched from blood (not recorded which). The receptors were gathered from a woman in her forties or fifties who had recovered from COVID-19. Each CDR3 is given with its conserved first and last residue. Fields, in order: J gene, clone size, V gene, D gene, CDR3 DNA, CDR3 protein. A D gene is named only where the DNA matches it firmly. Clone size is stated in some rows and not others, as once, few, many or a class when expanded.

TRBJ2-5 once TRBV12-3/TRBV12-4 . TGTGCCAGCAGTTCGGTTCAAGAGACCCAGTACTTC CASSSVQETQYF
TRBJ1-5 . TRBV27 TRBD1 TGTGCCAGCAGTTTTTCAGGGGGTAGCAATCAGCCCCAGCATTTT CASSFSGGSNQPQHF
TRBJ1-5 . TRBV7-2 . TGTGCCAGCAGCTTGTCAGGGTACCAGCCCCAGCATTTT CASSLSGYQPQHF
TRBJ2-3 few TRBV6-2/TRBV6-3 . TGTGCCAGCAGTTACTCCGAGAACACAGATACGCAGTATTTT CASSYSENTDTQYF
TRBJ2-3 once TRBV7-2 TRBD2 TGTGCCAGCAGCTTAACTAGCGGAAGCACAGATACGCAGTATTTT CASSLTSGSTDTQYF
TRBJ1-3 . TRBV4-3 TRBD1 TGCGCCAGCAGCCTTGGACAGGAAAGCTCTGGAAACACCATATATTTT CASSLGQESSGNTIYF
TRBJ1-1 few TRBV10-3 . TGTGCCATCAGTACGGGGATGAGAACTGAAGCTTTCTTT CAISTGMRTEAFF
TRBJ2-1 . TRBV5-1 TRBD1 TGCGCCAGCGGCAAGACGGGACAGGGTAACAATGAGCAGTTCTTC CASGKTGQGNNEQFF
TRBJ1-4 . TRBV28 TRBD1 TGTGCCAGCAGAAAGGGACAGGGTGCAACTAATGAAAAACTGTTTTTT CASRKGQGATNEKLFF
TRBJ2-7 . TRBV19 TRBD1 TGTGCCAGTAGTGAGGACAGGGGCCTCGACGAGCAGTACTTC CASSEDRGLDEQYF
TRBJ2-1 . TRBV7-2 TRBD2 TGTGCCAGCAGCCAAGCGGGACTAGCGGGAGCAGTACCGTACAATGAGCAGTTCTTC CASSQAGLAGAVPYNEQFF
TRBJ1-1 . TRBV28 TRBD1 TGTGCCAGCAGTTTATCCGCCGGGACAGGGCACACTGAAGCTTTCTTT CASSLSAGTGHTEAFF
TRBJ1-6 . TRBV7-8 . TGTGCCAGCAGCTCGTGGTTGCCAGGCGATAATTCACCCCTCCACTTT CASSSWLPGDNSPLHF
TRBJ2-2 few TRBV7-2 . TGTGCCAGCACCCCACGGGCTAGCGATTACACCGGGGAGCTGTTTTTT CASTPRASDYTGELFF
TRBJ2-5 . TRBV11-2 . TGTGCCAGCAGCGTCAGGGGTGGAGAGACCCAGTACTTC CASSVRGGETQYF
TRBJ2-1 few TRBV29-1 . TGCAGCGCAGAATACAGGGTGAGGGATGAGCAGTTCTTC CSAEYRVRDEQFF
TRBJ2-5 . TRBV5-4 . TGTGCCAGCAGCGGAACCGGGACTCAAGAGACCCAGTACTTC CASSGTGTQETQYF
TRBJ1-4 . TRBV2 . TGTGCCAGCACTACTCCTTCAACTAATGAAAAACTGTTTTTT CASTTPSTNEKLFF
TRBJ2-3 . TRBV7-9 TRBD2 TGTGCCAGCAGAGGGGGGCTAGCGGGGCAAGATACGCAGTATTTT CASRGGLAGQDTQYF
TRBJ1-6 . TRBV19 TRBD1 TGTGCCAGTAGTGCTCAATTAAAGGGGGCCGGCTATAATTCACCCCTCCACTTT CASSAQLKGAGYNSPLHF
TRBJ2-3 . TRBV18 . TGTGCCAGCTCACCAATAGTTCCGAGCAGGGATACGCAGTATTTT CASSPIVPSRDTQYF
TRBJ1-1 . TRBV12-3/TRBV12-4 . TGTGCCAGCAGCGGACAGTTGAACACTGAAGCTTTCTTT CASSGQLNTEAFF
TRBJ1-2 once TRBV19 . TGTGCCAGTAGTGGCGGGGGCGCGGACTATGGCTACACCTTC CASSGGGADYGYTF
TRBJ2-1 once TRBV28 . TGTGCCAGCAGTTTATGGGGACAAGCCTACAATGAGCAGTTCTTC CASSLWGQAYNEQFF
TRBJ2-3 . TRBV7-2 TRBD2 TGTGCCAGCAGCTTAGCAGCGGGGGGGGGCACAGATACGCAGTATTTT CASSLAAGGGTDTQYF
TRBJ2-7 . TRBV6-1 TRBD1 TGTGCCAGCAGTGACAGGGGGCTCTCCGAGGAGTACTTC CASSDRGLSEEYF
TRBJ2-3 . TRBV30 TRBD1 TGTGCCTGGGGGACAGTAACTAGCACAGATACGCAGTATTTT CAWGTVTSTDTQYF
TRBJ1-6 . TRBV5-1 . TGCGCCAGCAGCTTGAGTACCCAGGCACATTCACCCCTCCACTTT CASSLSTQAHSPLHF
TRBJ2-1 . TRBV24-1 TRBD2 TGTGCCACCAGTGATATGACCGGGACTAGCGCCTACAATGAGCAGTTCTTC CATSDMTGTSAYNEQFF
TRBJ2-5 . TRBV2 TRBD2 TGTGCCAGCAGTGACGGACTAGCGGGAGTGGCCCAGTACTTC CASSDGLAGVAQYF
TRBJ1-1 . TRBV6-2/TRBV6-3 . TGTGCCAGCAGTTATCAGGGTTACACTGAAGCTTTCTTT CASSYQGYTEAFF
TRBJ2-7 . TRBV7-2 . TGTGCCAGCAGCTTAGGAGGCGAAGCGCACTACGAGCAGTACTTC CASSLGGEAHYEQYF
TRBJ1-5 . TRBV2 . TGTGCCAGCAGGGACCACCAGGGGTTTCGCAATCAGCCCCAGCATTTT CASRDHQGFRNQPQHF